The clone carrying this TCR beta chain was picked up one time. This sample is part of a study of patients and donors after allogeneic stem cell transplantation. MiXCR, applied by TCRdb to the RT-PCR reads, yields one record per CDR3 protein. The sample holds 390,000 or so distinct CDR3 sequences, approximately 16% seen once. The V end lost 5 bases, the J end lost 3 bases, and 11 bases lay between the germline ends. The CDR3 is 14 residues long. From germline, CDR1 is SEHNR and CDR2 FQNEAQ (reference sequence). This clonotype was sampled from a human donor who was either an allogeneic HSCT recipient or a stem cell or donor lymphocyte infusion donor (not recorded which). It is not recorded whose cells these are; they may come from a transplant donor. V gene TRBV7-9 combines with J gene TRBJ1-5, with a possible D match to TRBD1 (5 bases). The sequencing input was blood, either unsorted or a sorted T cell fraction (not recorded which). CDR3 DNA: TGTGCCAGCAGCCGGGGGACTGACAATCAGCCCCAGCATTTT. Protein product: CASSRGTDNQPQHF.